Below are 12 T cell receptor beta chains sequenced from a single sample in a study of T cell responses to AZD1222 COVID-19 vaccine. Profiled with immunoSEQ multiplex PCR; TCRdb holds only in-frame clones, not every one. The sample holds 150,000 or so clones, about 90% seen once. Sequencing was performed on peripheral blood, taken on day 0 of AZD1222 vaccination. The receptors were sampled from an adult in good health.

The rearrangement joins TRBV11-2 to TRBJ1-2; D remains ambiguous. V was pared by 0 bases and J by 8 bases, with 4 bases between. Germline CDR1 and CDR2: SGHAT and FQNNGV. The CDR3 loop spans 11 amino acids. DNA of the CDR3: TGTGCCAGCAGCTTAGAGTACGGCTACACCTTC. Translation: CASSLEYGYTF.

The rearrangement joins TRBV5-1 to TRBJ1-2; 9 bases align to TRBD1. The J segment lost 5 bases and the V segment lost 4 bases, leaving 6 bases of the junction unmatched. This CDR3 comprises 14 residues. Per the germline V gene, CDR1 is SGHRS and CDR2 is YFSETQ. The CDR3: CASSRTGDGYGYTF. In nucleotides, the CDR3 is TGCGCCAGCAGCCGGACAGGGGATGGGTATGGCTACACCTTC.

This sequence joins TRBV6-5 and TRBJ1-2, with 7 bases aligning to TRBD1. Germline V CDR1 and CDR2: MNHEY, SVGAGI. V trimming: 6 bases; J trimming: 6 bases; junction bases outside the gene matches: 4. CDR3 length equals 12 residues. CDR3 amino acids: CASSLDRNGYTF. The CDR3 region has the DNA TGTGCCAGCAGCTTGGACAGGAATGGCTACACCTTC.

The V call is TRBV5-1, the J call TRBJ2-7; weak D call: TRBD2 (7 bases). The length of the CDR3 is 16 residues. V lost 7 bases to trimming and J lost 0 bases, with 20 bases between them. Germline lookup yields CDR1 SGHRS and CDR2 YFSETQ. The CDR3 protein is CASSWEGHTSSYEQYF. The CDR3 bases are TGCGCCAGCTCCTGGGAGGGACATACGAGCTCCTACGAGCAGTACTTC.

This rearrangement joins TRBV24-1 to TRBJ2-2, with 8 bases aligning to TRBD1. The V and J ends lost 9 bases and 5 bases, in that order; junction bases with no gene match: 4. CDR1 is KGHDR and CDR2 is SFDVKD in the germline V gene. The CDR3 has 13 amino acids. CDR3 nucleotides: TGTGCCACCGGACAGGGTGGGACCGGGGAGCTGTTTTTT. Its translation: CATGQGGTGELFF.

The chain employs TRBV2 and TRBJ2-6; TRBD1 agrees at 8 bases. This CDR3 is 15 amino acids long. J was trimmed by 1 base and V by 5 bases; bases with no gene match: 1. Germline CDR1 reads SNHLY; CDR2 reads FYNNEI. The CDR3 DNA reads TGTGCCAGCAGTCGACAGGGGTCTGGGGCCAACGTCCTGACTTTC. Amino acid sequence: CASSRQGSGANVLTF.

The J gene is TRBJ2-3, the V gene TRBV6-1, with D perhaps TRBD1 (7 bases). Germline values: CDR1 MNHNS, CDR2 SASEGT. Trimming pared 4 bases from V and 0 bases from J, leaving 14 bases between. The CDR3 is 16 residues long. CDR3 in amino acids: CASSGRGGGSTDTQYF. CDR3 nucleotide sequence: TGTGCCAGCAGTGGTCGTGGAGGGGGCAGCACAGATACGCAGTATTTT.

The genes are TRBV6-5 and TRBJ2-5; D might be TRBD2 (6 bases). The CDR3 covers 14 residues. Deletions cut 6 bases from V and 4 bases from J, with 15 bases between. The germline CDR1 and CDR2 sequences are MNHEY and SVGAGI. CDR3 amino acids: CASSLLQGGETQYF. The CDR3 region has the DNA TGTGCCAGCAGCCTCCTGCAGGGAGGAGAGACCCAGTACTTC.

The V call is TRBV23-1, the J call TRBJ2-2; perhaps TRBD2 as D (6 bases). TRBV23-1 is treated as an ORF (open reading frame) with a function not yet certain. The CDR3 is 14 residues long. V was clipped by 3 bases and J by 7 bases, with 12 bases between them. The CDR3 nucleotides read TGCGCCAGCAGTCACTTGTTGGAGGGCGGGGAGCTGTTTTTT. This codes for CASSHLLEGGELFF.

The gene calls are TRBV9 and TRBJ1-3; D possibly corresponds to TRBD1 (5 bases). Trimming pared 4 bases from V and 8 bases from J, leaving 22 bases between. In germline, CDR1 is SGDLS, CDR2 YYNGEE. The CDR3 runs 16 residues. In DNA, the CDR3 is TGTGCCAGCAGCTTCTCCCCAGCGCCGAGAGGGGACACCATATATTTT. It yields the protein CASSFSPAPRGDTIYF.

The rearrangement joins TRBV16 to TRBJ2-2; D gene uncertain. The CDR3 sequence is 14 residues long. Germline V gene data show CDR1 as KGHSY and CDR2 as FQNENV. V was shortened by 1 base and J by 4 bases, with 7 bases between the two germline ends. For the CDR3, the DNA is TGTGCCAGCAGCCAATTTCACGGCACCGGGGAGCTGTTTTTT. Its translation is CASSQFHGTGELFF.

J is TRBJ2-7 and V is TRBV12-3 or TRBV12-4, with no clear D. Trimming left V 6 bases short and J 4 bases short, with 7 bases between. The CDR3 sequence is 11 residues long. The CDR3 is CASSQRYEQYF. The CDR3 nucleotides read TGTGCCAGCAGCCAAAGATACGAGCAGTACTTC.